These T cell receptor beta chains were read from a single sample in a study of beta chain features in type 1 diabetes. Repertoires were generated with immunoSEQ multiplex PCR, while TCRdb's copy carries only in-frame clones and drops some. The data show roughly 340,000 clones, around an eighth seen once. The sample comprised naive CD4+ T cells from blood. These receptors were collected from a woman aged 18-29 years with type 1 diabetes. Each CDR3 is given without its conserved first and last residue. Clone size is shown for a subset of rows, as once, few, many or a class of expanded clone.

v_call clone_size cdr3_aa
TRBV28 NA ASSFFGRQDTQY
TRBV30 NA AWGPTLDTQY
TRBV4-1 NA ASSTGLAGVATEQY
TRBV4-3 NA ASTARGYNEQF
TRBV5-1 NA ASSPGTDVDTQY
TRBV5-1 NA ASSLSSGRAGYEQY
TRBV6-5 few ASRQYLNYGYT
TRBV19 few ASRPDRNYGYT
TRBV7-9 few ASTTSGGGELF
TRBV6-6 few ASSRTGRDAPEQY
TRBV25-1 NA ASSGGEVNTGELF
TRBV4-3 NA ASSQARGLQETQY
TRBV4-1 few ASSPGGLIRANQPQH
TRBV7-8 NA ASSLRLAEVGDTQY
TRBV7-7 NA ASSERYTGELF
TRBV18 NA ASSPGDRVGEQY
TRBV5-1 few ASSTSRGGGYT
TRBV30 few AWNLRQGGNTEAF
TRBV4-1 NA ASSQGMGDEKLF
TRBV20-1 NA SAGPGYGYT
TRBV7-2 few ASNSGQGDYT
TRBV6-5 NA ASSWRGPDEQF